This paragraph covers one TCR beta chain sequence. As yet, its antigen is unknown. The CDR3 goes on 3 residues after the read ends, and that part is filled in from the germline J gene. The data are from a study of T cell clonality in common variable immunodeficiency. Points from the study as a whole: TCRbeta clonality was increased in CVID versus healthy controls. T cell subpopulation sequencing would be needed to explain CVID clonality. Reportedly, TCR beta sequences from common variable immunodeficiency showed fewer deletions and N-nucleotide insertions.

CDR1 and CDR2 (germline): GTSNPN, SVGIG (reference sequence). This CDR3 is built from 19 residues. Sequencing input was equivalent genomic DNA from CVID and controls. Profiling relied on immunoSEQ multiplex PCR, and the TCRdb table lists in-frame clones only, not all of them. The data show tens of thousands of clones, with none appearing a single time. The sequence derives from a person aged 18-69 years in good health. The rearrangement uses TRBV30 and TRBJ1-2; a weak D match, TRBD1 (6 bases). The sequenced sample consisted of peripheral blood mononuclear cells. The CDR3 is CAWSPTSRGGFFSYNDYTF. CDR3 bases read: TGTGCCTGGAGTCCCACTTCACGGGGGGGCTTTTTCTCCTACAATGAC. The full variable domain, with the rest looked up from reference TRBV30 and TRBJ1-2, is SQTIHQWPATLVQPVGSPLSLECTVEGTSNPNLYWYRQAAGRGLQLLFYSVGIGQISSEVPQNLSASRPQDRQFILSSKKLLLSDSGFYLCAWSPTSRGGFFSYNDYTFGSGTRLTVV.